This T cell receptor (beta chain) was recorded in a study of regulatory T cells in long-lasting Graves disease. Findings and caveats of the study: Sampling was limited to peripheral blood rather than thyroid tissue.

The time point here: newly diagnosed GD, antithyroid drugs for less than 3 months. PBMC-derived RNA was used for the TCR library. The germline gives CDR1 SGHTA, CDR2 FQGTGA. The CDR3 is made up of 15 amino acids. Trimming cost V 2 bases and J 2 bases, with 11 bases left between them. This clonotype was seen ten or more times. The antigen remains undetermined. The TCR beta library used iRepertoire HTBI primers with Arm-PCR amplification of CDR3. Using its own MiXCR run on the multiplex PCR reads, TCRdb lists one record per CDR3 protein. The table lists hundreds of thousands of distinct CDR3 sequences, about 12% of them singletons. In addition, the sample was reused for a study of T cells in Graves' hyperthyroidism and ophthalmopathy. This second study notes: Exclusion criteria comprised uncontrolled infection, other autoimmune disease, pregnancy or lactation.

The sequence came from a woman aged 30 to 39 with Graves disease. Material: peripheral blood mononuclear cells (PBMCs), obtained at new diagnosis, from a patient treated with antithyroid drugs. The V gene is TRBV7-3, the J gene TRBJ2-3; D unclear. CDR3 amino acids: CASSLGRRYTDTQYF. The CDR3, as DNA: TGTGCCAGCAGCTTAGGTCGCAGATACACAGATACGCAGTATTTT. Variable domain in full (rest from reference TRBV7-3 and TRBJ2-3): GAGVSQTPSNKVTEKGKYVELRCDPISGHTALYWYRQSLGQGPEFLIYFQGTGAADDSGLPNDRFFAVRPEGSVSTLKIQRTERGDSAVYLCASSLGRRYTDTQYFGPGTRLTVL.